This TCR beta chain originates from a study of cytomegalovirus exposure and HLA in healthy donors. This clone was seen a single time. Amplification used 60 Vbeta primers and 13 Jbeta primers. The method was immunoSEQ multiplex PCR; TCRdb's version includes in-frame clones alone and lacks a portion of them. The profile shows approximately 200,000 clones, approximately 85% of them singletons. The receptor comes from a girl aged 10-17 years in good health and CMV-seropositive. The sample taken for sequencing was PBMCs.

In DNA, the CDR3 is TGCGCCAGCAGCTTGGCGGCGGGACAGGGGGATGGCTACACCTTC. The encoded protein is CASSLAAGQGDGYTF. The genes are TRBV5-1 and TRBJ1-2, with 11 bases aligning to TRBD1. Trimming took 0 bases from V and 6 from J; bases not matched to a gene: 4. The length of the CDR3 is 15 residues. Germline V gene data show CDR1 as SGHRS and CDR2 as YFSETQ.